These 32 T cell receptor beta chains were all obtained from the same sample, sequenced in a study of blood T cell repertoires in COVID-19. TCRdb's table, derived via immunoSEQ multiplex PCR, lists solely in-frame clones and lacks some. The sample contains about 88,000 clones, roughly 87% of which appear only once. Sequenced material: peripheral blood. These receptors originate from a young man with COVID-19, enrolled during active disease.

The gene calls are TRBV6-5 and TRBJ2-2, with D perhaps matching TRBD2 (6 bases). The CDR3 is 16 amino acids. V lost 2 bases, J lost 2 bases, and 12 bases lay in between. The germline CDR1 and CDR2 sequences are MNHEY and SVGAGI. CDR3 protein: CASSYAGTTNTGELFF. The CDR3 DNA is TGTGCCAGCAGTTACGCGGGGACCACAAACACCGGGGAGCTGTTTTTT.

The chain employs TRBV5-4 and TRBJ2-7; TRBD1 aligns across 11 bases. J was trimmed by 6 bases and V by 3 bases; bases with no gene match: 8. From germline, CDR1 is SGHNT and CDR2 YYREEE (reference sequence). The CDR3 loop spans 15 amino acids. CDR3 protein: CASSYIGTGGGEQYF. The CDR3 bases are TGTGCCAGCAGCTACATAGGGACAGGGGGAGGCGAGCAGTACTTC. Supplemented by reference TRBV5-4 and TRBJ2-7, the full variable domain reads ETGVTQSPTHLIKTRGQQVTLRCSSQSGHNTVSWYQQALGQGPQFIFQYYREEENGRGNFPPRFSGLQFPNYSSELNVNALELDDSALYLCASSYIGTGGGEQYFGPGTRLTVT.

The chain combines TRBV15 with TRBJ2-2, with 10 bases identical to TRBD2. This CDR3 has 18 amino acids. Germline values: CDR1 LNHNV, CDR2 YYDKDF (reference sequence). Unmatched junction bases numbered 13, after V lost 5 bases and J lost 4 bases. Here the CDR3 reads CATSGPEREGRSTGELFF. The CDR3 DNA reads as TGTGCCACCAGCGGCCCAGAGCGGGAGGGCCGAAGCACCGGGGAGCTGTTTTTT.

This chain uses TRBV6-2 or TRBV6-3 with TRBJ1-2, with 8 bases fitting TRBD1. The CDR3 has 16 amino acids. V was pared by 0 bases and J by 3 bases, with 6 bases of the junction left unmatched. Per the germline V gene, CDR1 is MNHEY and CDR2 is SVGEGT. Here the CDR3 DNA reads TGTGCCAGCAGTTACTCGGGGACAGGACCTTACTATGGCTACACCTTC. Its protein product is CASSYSGTGPYYGYTF.

The V gene is TRBV15, the J gene TRBJ1-6; 7 bases map to TRBD1. Looked up from germline, CDR1 is LNHNV and CDR2 is YYDKDF (reference sequence). The CDR3 contains 14 residues. Trimming at V came to 1 base and at J to 11 bases, leaving 5 bases not matched to a gene. The CDR3 DNA reads TGTGCCACCAGCAGAGTTTCTACAGGGGCACCCCTCCACTTT. Its translation: CATSRVSTGAPLHF.

The rearrangement joins TRBV9 to TRBJ2-3; TRBD2 agrees at 10 bases. Germline V gene data show CDR1 as SGDLS and CDR2 as YYNGEE. V gave up 2 bases and J gave up 2 bases; unmatched junction bases: 5. The CDR3 is made up of 16 amino acids. The CDR3 here is CASSVLGLADTDTQYF. The CDR3 DNA is TGTGCCAGCAGCGTCCTCGGACTAGCGGACACAGATACGCAGTATTTT.

The chain recombines TRBV9 with TRBJ2-1; 10 positions agree with TRBD2. Unmatched junction bases numbered 6, after V lost 0 bases and J lost 9 bases. CDR1 and CDR2 from the germline V gene are SGDLS and YYNGEE. This CDR3 is built from 15 residues. The CDR3 loop reads CASSVAGSGRTEQFF. CDR3 sequence (DNA): TGTGCCAGCAGCGTAGCGGGTAGCGGGAGGACTGAGCAGTTCTTC.

This chain links TRBV6-2 or TRBV6-3 with TRBJ2-7; maybe TRBD2 (7 bases). CDR1 is MNHEY, CDR2 SVGEGT, per germline. V gave up 3 bases and J gave up 3 bases, with 12 bases separating them. The CDR3 consists of 14 residues. The CDR3 DNA sequence: TGTGCCAGCAGTTATCGGGGGGCCGGCTACGAGCAGTACTTC. It translates to CASSYRGAGYEQYF.

This clone was detected a few times. The chain couples TRBV5-4 to TRBJ2-7; 7 positions match TRBD1. The germline gives CDR1 SGHNT, CDR2 YYREEE (reference sequence). CDR3 length: 14 residues. The trim removed 3 bases at V and 2 bases at J, leaving 5 bases unmatched. CDR3 region: CASSSGTAAYEQYF. CDR3 bases: TGTGCCAGCAGCTCCGGGACAGCAGCCTACGAGCAGTACTTC.

The chain joins TRBV5-1 to TRBJ2-4; 9 nucleotides agree with TRBD1. This CDR3 has 15 residues. Germline lookup yields CDR1 SGHRS and CDR2 YFSETQ. J was trimmed by 1 base and V by 4 bases; bases with no gene match: 3. The CDR3 is CASSPGQGAKNIQYF. In DNA, the CDR3 is TGCGCCAGCAGCCCCGGACAGGGGGCCAAAAACATTCAGTACTTC.

J is TRBJ1-2 and V is TRBV9; 9 positions agree with TRBD1. V was pared by 3 bases and J by 8 bases, with 8 bases of the junction left unmatched. In germline, CDR1 is SGDLS, CDR2 YYNGEE. This CDR3 has 14 amino acids. In nucleotides, the CDR3 is TGTGCCAGCAGCGCACAGGGGGCCCCTTTCGGCTACACCTTC. This codes for CASSAQGAPFGYTF.

The genes are TRBV6-6 and TRBJ1-2; D is unclear. Germline V gene data show CDR1 as MNHNY and CDR2 as SVGAGI (reference sequence). This CDR3 has 16 residues. V lost 0 bases, J lost 4 bases, and 15 bases lay in between. In DNA form, the CDR3 reads TGTGCCAGCAGTTACTCGAAGACCGGGGTGGGCTATGGCTACACCTTC. This translates into CASSYSKTGVGYGYTF.

The rearrangement uses TRBV19 and TRBJ2-2, with 8 nucleotides matching TRBD1. V shed 7 bases and J 6 bases; nucleotides not matched to a gene: 7. Germline V lookup: CDR1 LNHDA, CDR2 SQIVND (reference sequence). The CDR3 covers 14 residues. The CDR3 sequence is CASTRQGWPGELFF. For the CDR3, the DNA is TGTGCCAGTACCAGACAGGGGTGGCCCGGGGAGCTGTTTTTT.

The chain links TRBV6-5 to TRBJ2-1; a weak D match, TRBD2 (5 bases). CDR3 size: 11 residues. V shed 8 bases and J shed 8 bases, with 10 bases lying between them. CDR1 MNHEY and CDR2 SVGAGI come from the germline V gene. The CDR3 region is CASRRRDEQFF. DNA for the CDR3: TGTGCCAGCCGGAGGCGAGATGAGCAGTTCTTC.

The rearrangement joins TRBV7-9 to TRBJ2-7; 8 bases match TRBD2. Germline assignment: CDR1 SEHNR and CDR2 FQNEAQ (reference sequence). V lost 5 bases and J lost 7; bases outside the gene matches: 10. This CDR3 is built from 14 residues. The CDR3 region is CASSVSGTSGEQYF. The DNA of the CDR3 is TGTGCCAGCAGCGTTAGCGGGACCTCTGGGGAGCAGTACTTC. The full variable domain, rest sourced from reference TRBV7-9 and TRBJ2-7, is DTGVSQNPRHKITKRGQNVTFRCDPISEHNRLYWYRQTLGQGPEFLTYFQNEAQLEKSRLLSDRFSAERPKGSFSTLEIQRTEQGDSAMYLCASSVSGTSGEQYFGPGTRLTVT.

V usage is TRBV4-3 and J usage is TRBJ2-2, with TRBD1 matching 8 bases. Germline-derived CDR1 and CDR2 are LGHNA and YSLEER. V was pared by 3 bases and J by 0 bases, with 6 bases of the junction left unmatched. The CDR3 totals 17 residues. The CDR3 nucleotides are TGCGCCAGCAGCCATCTCAGGGGGCGACCGAACACCGGGGAGCTGTTTTTT. This translates into CASSHLRGRPNTGELFF.

J is TRBJ2-7 and V is TRBV4-3; 11 bases align to TRBD2. Germline-derived CDR1 and CDR2 are LGHNA and YSLEER. V dropped 0 bases and J dropped 5; count of bases not matched to a gene: 3. This CDR3 region has 15 residues. The CDR3 here is CASSQDVTSGNEQYF. The CDR3, as DNA: TGCGCCAGCAGCCAAGACGTGACTAGCGGGAACGAGCAGTACTTC.

This chain links TRBV3-1 (or the pseudogene TRBV3-2) with TRBJ2-1; D is perhaps TRBD1 (5 bases). Germline assignment: CDR1 LGHDT and CDR2 YNNKEL (reference sequence). CDR3 length: 14 residues. Between the trimmed V and J ends, which lost 0 bases and 10 bases, there was a span of 13 bases. The CDR3 coding sequence is TGTGCCAGCAGCCAAGACATAAGGGGTGGCGAGCAGTTCTTC. Translation gives CASSQDIRGGEQFF.

This rearrangement joins TRBV30 to TRBJ1-4; D not certain. The CDR3 has 13 residues. Germline-derived CDR1 and CDR2 are GTSNPN and SVGIG (reference sequence). V was shortened by 2 bases and J by 7 bases, with 11 bases between the two germline ends. CDR3 in DNA: TGTGCCTGGAGTCCAACCGTAGCTGAAAAACTGTTTTTT. Its translation is CAWSPTVAEKLFF.

V usage is TRBV28 and J usage is TRBJ1-5; 9 nucleotides match TRBD1. V was pared by 4 bases and J by 4 bases, with 20 bases of the junction left unmatched. The CDR3 is 20 residues long. Germline V CDR1 and CDR2: MDHEN, SYDVKM. This chain's CDR3 is CASSSQPGTGYGRANQPQHF. The CDR3, as DNA: TGTGCCAGCAGTTCCCAGCCCGGGACAGGGTACGGTCGAGCAAATCAGCCCCAGCATTTT.

The gene calls are TRBV18 and TRBJ2-5, with TRBD2 identical over 10 bases. This CDR3 is 17 amino acids long. Germline V gene lookup returns CDR1 KGHSH and CDR2 LQKENI. The V and J ends lost 2 bases and 1 base, in that order; junction bases with no gene match: 7. CDR3 residues: CASSPRLAGRPQETQYF. DNA of the CDR3: TGTGCCAGCTCACCAAGACTAGCGGGTAGACCCCAAGAGACCCAGTACTTC.

The chain joins TRBV4-3 to TRBJ2-7; 11 positions match TRBD2. Germline loops: CDR1 LGHNA, CDR2 YSLEER. With V trimmed by 0 bases and J by 4 bases, 5 bases remained unmatched. The CDR3 is made up of 16 amino acids. The CDR3 bases are TGCGCCAGCAGCCAAGACCGACTAGCGGGAAGTTACGAGCAGTACTTC. Its protein is CASSQDRLAGSYEQYF.

The chain recombines TRBV2 with TRBJ1-5; possible D gene TRBD1, 5 bases. Trimming shortened V by 7 bases and J by 9 bases, and 16 bases separated the two germline ends. Germline V gene sequence: CDR1 SNHLY, CDR2 FYNNEI. The CDR3 extends over 13 amino acids. CDR3 in amino acids: CASKEAGVRPQHF. CDR3 in DNA: TGTGCCAGCAAGGAGGCGGGGGTTCGGCCCCAGCATTTT. Combining the CDR3 with reference TRBV2 and TRBJ1-5 gives the whole variable domain EPEVTQTPSHQVTQMGQEVILRCVPISNHLYFYWYRQILGQKVEFLVSFYNNEISEKSEIFDDQFSVERPDGSNFTLKIRSTKLEDSAMYFCASKEAGVRPQHFGDGTRLSIL.

V is TRBV30 and J is TRBJ1-2; the D is unclear. The CDR3 is 15 amino acids. The germline CDR1 and CDR2 sequences are GTSNPN and SVGIG (reference sequence). Trimming pared 2 bases from V and 5 bases from J, leaving 18 bases between. CDR3 protein: CAWSRLISGGYGYTF. In DNA form, the CDR3 reads TGTGCCTGGAGTAGATTAATTAGTGGCGGGTATGGCTACACCTTC.

V is TRBV5-8 and J is TRBJ2-3; TRBD2 is a possible D gene (6 bases). Germline CDR1 reads SGHTS; CDR2 reads YDEGEE. This CDR3 is built from 17 residues. The V end was cut by 0 bases, the J end by 3 bases, with 17 bases between. CDR3 bases: TGTGCCAGCAGCTTGGCCGGAGGGGCCTGGGGTACAGATACGCAGTATTTT. It yields the protein CASSLAGGAWGTDTQYF.

V gene TRBV6-5 combines with J gene TRBJ2-5; 7 bases match TRBD2. The V gene end was trimmed by 7 bases and the J gene end by 5 bases; junction bases not matched to a gene: 10. The CDR3 is 14 residues long. Germline assignment: CDR1 MNHEY and CDR2 SVGAGI. The CDR3 DNA is TGTGCCAGCAAACCCTCACTAGCGCCGGAGACCCAGTACTTC. It codes for CASKPSLAPETQYF.

The chain uses TRBV27 and TRBJ2-5; 8 nucleotides agree with TRBD2. Trimming cost V 5 bases and J 2 bases; bases outside gene matches: 7. Per germline, CDR1 MNHEY and CDR2 SMNVEV (reference sequence). The CDR3 is 15 amino acids. CDR3 amino acids: CASSLLGGGQETQYF. The DNA of the CDR3 is TGTGCCAGCAGTCTCCTCGGGGGGGGGCAAGAGACCCAGTACTTC.

This chain links TRBV7-8 with TRBJ2-7, with D possibly being TRBD1 (6 bases). Trimming took off 1 base at V and 0 bases at J, with 25 bases between the two ends. Germline CDR1 and CDR2: SGHVS and FQNEAQ. The CDR3 is 20 residues long. CDR3 nucleotide sequence: TGTGCCAGCAGCTTAGATTCCAGGCAGGGGATACCTACGTCCTCCTACGAGCAGTACTTC. Translated: CASSLDSRQGIPTSSYEQYF.

The chain has TRBV30 and TRBJ2-2; 9 nucleotides agree with TRBD1. The ends lost 3 bases at V and 7 bases at J; junction bases unmatched: 6. The CDR3 totals 14 residues. CDR1 is GTSNPN and CDR2 is SVGIG in the germline V gene (reference sequence). The CDR3 reads CAWRGDRDSGELFF. The CDR3 DNA reads TGTGCCTGGAGAGGGGACAGGGACAGCGGGGAGCTGTTTTTT.

In this sample, this clone turned up a few times. The J gene is TRBJ1-3, the V gene TRBV7-2, with D possibly matching TRBD1 (5 bases). Per germline, CDR1 SGHTA and CDR2 FQGNSA. The V and J ends lost 1 base and 0 bases respectively, with 13 bases between them. This CDR3 is 17 amino acids long. DNA for the CDR3: TGTGCCAGCAGCTTAGAAGTTGCAGGACACTCTGGAAACACCATATATTTT. Encoded protein: CASSLEVAGHSGNTIYF. The full variable domain, its missing parts supplied by reference TRBV7-2 and TRBJ1-3, is GAGVSQSPSNKVTEKGKDVELRCDPISGHTALYWYRQSLGQGLEFLIYFQGNSAPDKSGLPSDRFSAERTGGSVSTLTIQRTQQEDSAVYLCASSLEVAGHSGNTIYFGEGSWLTVV.

This rearrangement joins TRBV7-8 to TRBJ2-7; TRBD1 matches 7 bases. CDR3 length equals 14 residues. Per the germline V gene, CDR1 is SGHVS and CDR2 is FQNEAQ. After removal of 4 bases from V and 3 bases from J, the junction contained 6 bases not matched to a gene. The CDR3 sequence is CASSSRDRNYEQYF. CDR3 coding DNA: TGTGCCAGCAGCTCCCGGGACAGAAACTACGAGCAGTACTTC.

This chain uses TRBV9 with TRBJ1-2, with a possible D match to TRBD1 (6 bases). Germline assignment: CDR1 SGDLS and CDR2 YYNGEE. V lost 4 bases, J lost 5 bases, and 18 bases lay in between. The CDR3 loop spans 15 amino acids. The CDR3 region has the DNA TGTGCCAGCAGCCCACTACCCCAACAGGGTTATGGCTACACCTTC. Encoded protein: CASSPLPQQGYGYTF.